This T cell receptor beta chain was sequenced during a study of cytomegalovirus exposure and HLA in healthy donors. About the research overall: HLA-typed donors were the source of approximately 86 million unique TCRs held in an early data release.

A multiplex PCR was run with 60 Vbeta primers and 13 Jbeta primers. Libraries were prepared by immunoSEQ multiplex PCR; TCRdb keeps only in-frame clonotypes and omits some of them. The sample consists of about 120,000 clones, around 79% of them appearing once. Trimming took off 2 bases at V and 8 bases at J, with 12 bases between the two ends. CDR1 is SGHAT, CDR2 FQNNGV, per germline. The CDR3 totals 13 residues. Findings and caveats of the study: The authors reported that TCR beta sequences could predict HLA-A and HLA-B alleles. These predictions were accurate for most subjects in the first cohort. It is likely that the observed cluster of highly shared sequence variants was a sequencing artifact.

Worth noting for this clone: What it binds is unknown.

The chain links TRBV11-2 to TRBJ1-1, with D perhaps TRBD1 (6 bases). This clonotype was obtained from a woman in her twenties or thirties in good health and CMV-seropositive. Sequencing was done on a sample of PBMCs. The chain's CDR3 is CASSLISGAEAFF. The CDR3 bases are TGTGCCAGCAGCTTAATCTCAGGGGCGGAAGCTTTCTTT.